This is a list of T cell receptor beta chains from one sample in a study of blood T cell repertoires in COVID-19. Profiled with immunoSEQ multiplex PCR; TCRdb holds only in-frame clones, not every one. The repertoire holds some 200,000 clones, with approximately 78% as singletons. Sequencing was carried out using peripheral blood. All receptors come from a woman between 65 and 79 years old with COVID-19, enrolled during active disease. CDR3s include the opening cysteine and the closing phenylalanine or tryptophan. D genes are given only for firm matches. Size is stated for part of the rows, as once, few or many counts, or as a class when the clone is expanded.

j_call: TRBJ2-7; clone_size: .; d_call: TRBD2; v_call: TRBV7-9; cdr3_length: 15; cdr3_aa: CASRDLAVSSYEQYF; cdr3_nt: TGTGCCAGCAGAGACCTAGCGGTAAGCTCCTACGAGCAGTACTTC
j_call: TRBJ1-2; clone_size: .; d_call: TRBD1; v_call: TRBV7-9; cdr3_length: 15; cdr3_aa: CASSFTGEANYGYTF; cdr3_nt: TGTGCCAGCAGCTTTACAGGGGAAGCTAACTATGGCTACACCTTC
j_call: TRBJ2-1; clone_size: .; d_call: TRBD2; v_call: TRBV18; cdr3_length: 14; cdr3_aa: CASSPPGLAVKQFF; cdr3_nt: TGTGCCAGCTCACCTCCGGGACTAGCAGTCAAGCAGTTCTTC
j_call: TRBJ1-6; clone_size: .; d_call: TRBD1; v_call: TRBV7-8; cdr3_length: 17; cdr3_aa: CASSLVTGGAGNSPLHF; cdr3_nt: TGTGCCAGCAGCTTAGTCACAGGGGGCGCGGGGAATTCACCCCTCCACTTT
j_call: TRBJ2-5; clone_size: .; d_call: TRBD2; v_call: TRBV5-4; cdr3_length: 17; cdr3_aa: CASSLRTSGRGMETQYF; cdr3_nt: TGTGCCAGCAGCTTGAGAACTAGCGGGAGAGGGATGGAGACCCAGTACTTC
j_call: TRBJ1-1; clone_size: .; d_call: .; v_call: TRBV10-3; cdr3_length: 13; cdr3_aa: CAIRATQSTEAFF; cdr3_nt: TGTGCCATCAGGGCGACACAATCCACTGAAGCTTTCTTT
j_call: TRBJ2-1; clone_size: .; d_call: .; v_call: TRBV16; cdr3_length: 16; cdr3_aa: CASSPRRGRSNNEQFF; cdr3_nt: TGTGCCAGCAGCCCACGTCGGGGTCGTTCGAACAATGAGCAGTTCTTC
j_call: TRBJ2-2; clone_size: .; d_call: TRBD2; v_call: TRBV24-1; cdr3_length: 16; cdr3_aa: CATSDPSSGNTGELFF; cdr3_nt: TGTGCCACCAGTGATCCATCTAGCGGAAACACCGGGGAGCTGTTTTTT
j_call: TRBJ2-7; clone_size: .; d_call: .; v_call: TRBV5-1; cdr3_length: 13; cdr3_aa: CASSSDTTYEQYF; cdr3_nt: TGCGCCAGCAGCTCTGACACCACCTACGAGCAGTACTTC
j_call: TRBJ1-1; clone_size: .; d_call: .; v_call: TRBV4-2; cdr3_length: 14; cdr3_aa: CASSQPTGYTEAFF; cdr3_nt: TGTGCCAGCAGCCAACCCACAGGGTACACTGAAGCTTTCTTT
j_call: TRBJ2-3; clone_size: .; d_call: TRBD2; v_call: TRBV18; cdr3_length: 15; cdr3_aa: CASSRLAGLTDTQYF; cdr3_nt: TGTGCCAGCTCAAGACTAGCGGGCCTAACAGATACGCAGTATTTT
j_call: TRBJ2-5; clone_size: .; d_call: TRBD2; v_call: TRBV10-3; cdr3_length: 13; cdr3_aa: CAISATSEETQYF; cdr3_nt: TGTGCCATCAGCGCGACTAGCGAGGAGACCCAGTACTTC
j_call: TRBJ1-6; clone_size: few; d_call: TRBD1; v_call: TRBV2; cdr3_length: 13; cdr3_aa: CARGTGRSSPLHF; cdr3_nt: TGTGCCAGAGGGACAGGAAGGAGTTCACCCCTCCACTTT
j_call: TRBJ2-7; clone_size: .; d_call: .; v_call: TRBV18; cdr3_length: 15; cdr3_aa: CASSLSRTSSYEQYF; cdr3_nt: TGTGCCAGCTCACTGTCTCGGACTTCTTCCTACGAGCAGTACTTC
j_call: TRBJ2-7; clone_size: .; d_call: TRBD1; v_call: TRBV2; cdr3_length: 14; cdr3_aa: CASKGRGHSYEQYF; cdr3_nt: TGTGCCAGCAAGGGCAGGGGGCACTCCTACGAGCAGTACTTC
j_call: TRBJ1-1; clone_size: .; d_call: .; v_call: TRBV13; cdr3_length: 12; cdr3_aa: CASSFQNTEAFF; cdr3_nt: TGTGCCAGCAGCTTTCAAAACACTGAAGCTTTCTTT
j_call: TRBJ1-3; clone_size: .; d_call: .; v_call: TRBV6-1; cdr3_length: 17; cdr3_aa: CASSERTYSLSGNTIYF; cdr3_nt: TGTGCCAGCAGTGAAAGAACTTACAGCCTCTCTGGAAACACCATATATTTT
j_call: TRBJ1-1; clone_size: few; d_call: .; v_call: TRBV14; cdr3_length: 14; cdr3_aa: CASSPGQLNTEAFF; cdr3_nt: TGTGCCAGCAGTCCTGGACAGTTGAACACTGAAGCTTTCTTT
j_call: TRBJ1-6; clone_size: few; d_call: .; v_call: TRBV3-1/TRBV3-2; cdr3_length: 19; cdr3_aa: CASSQDLGAGWTYNSPLHF; cdr3_nt: TGTGCCAGCAGCCAAGATTTAGGGGCGGGGTGGACCTATAATTCACCCCTCCACTTT
j_call: TRBJ2-7; clone_size: .; d_call: .; v_call: TRBV2; cdr3_length: 14; cdr3_aa: CASRVSGSSNEQYF; cdr3_nt: TGTGCCAGCAGGGTTAGCGGCTCATCTAACGAGCAGTACTTC
j_call: TRBJ2-2; clone_size: .; d_call: .; v_call: TRBV3-1/TRBV3-2; cdr3_length: 17; cdr3_aa: CASSQALSWRRGGELFF; cdr3_nt: TGTGCCAGCAGCCAAGCCCTTTCTTGGCGGCGCGGCGGGGAGCTGTTTTTT
j_call: TRBJ1-5; clone_size: .; d_call: .; v_call: TRBV12-3/TRBV12-4; cdr3_length: 13; cdr3_aa: CASSLDTNQPQHF; cdr3_nt: TGTGCCAGCAGTCTGGACACAAATCAGCCCCAGCATTTT
j_call: TRBJ2-3; clone_size: .; d_call: TRBD2; v_call: TRBV18; cdr3_length: 16; cdr3_aa: CASSRGQRGGTDTQYF; cdr3_nt: TGTGCCAGCTCAAGGGGCCAGCGGGGCGGGACAGATACGCAGTATTTT